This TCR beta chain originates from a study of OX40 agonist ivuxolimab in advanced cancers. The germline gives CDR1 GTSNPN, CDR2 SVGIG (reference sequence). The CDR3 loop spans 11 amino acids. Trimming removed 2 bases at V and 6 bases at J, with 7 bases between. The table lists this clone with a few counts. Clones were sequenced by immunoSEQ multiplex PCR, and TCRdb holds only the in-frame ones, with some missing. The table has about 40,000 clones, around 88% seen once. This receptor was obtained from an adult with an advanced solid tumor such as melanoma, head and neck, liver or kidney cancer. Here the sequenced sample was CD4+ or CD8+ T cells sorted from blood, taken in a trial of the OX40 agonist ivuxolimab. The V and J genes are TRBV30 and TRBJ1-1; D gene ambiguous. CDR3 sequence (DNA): TGTGCCTGGAGTAGTACCCCTGAAGCTTTCTTT. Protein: CAWSSTPEAFF.